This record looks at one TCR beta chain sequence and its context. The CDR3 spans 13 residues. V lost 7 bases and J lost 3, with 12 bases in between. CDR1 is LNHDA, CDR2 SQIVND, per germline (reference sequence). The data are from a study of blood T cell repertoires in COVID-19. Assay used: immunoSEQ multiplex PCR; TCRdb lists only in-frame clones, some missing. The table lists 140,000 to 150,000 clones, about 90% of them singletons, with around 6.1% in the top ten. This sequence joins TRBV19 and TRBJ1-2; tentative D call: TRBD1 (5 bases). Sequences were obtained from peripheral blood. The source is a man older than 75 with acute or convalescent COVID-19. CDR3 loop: CASTPGIYYGYTF. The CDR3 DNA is TGTGCCAGTACCCCAGGGATTTACTATGGCTACACCTTC.